These 12 T cell receptor beta chains came from one sample sequenced in a study of blood T cell repertoires in COVID-19. Clones were sequenced by immunoSEQ multiplex PCR, and TCRdb holds only the in-frame ones, with some missing. The data contain under 300,000 clones, about 88% of them singletons. The sample comprised peripheral blood. These receptors were collected from a woman aged 40 to 50 who had recovered from COVID-19.

The CDR3 nucleotides read TGTGCCAGCATGGTAGCGGGAGCCTCAGGGGAGCAGTTCTTC. Its protein product is CASMVAGASGEQFF. This rearrangement joins TRBV9 to TRBJ2-1; 9 bases match TRBD2. After removal of 6 bases from V and 10 bases from J, the junction contained 11 bases not matched to a gene. The CDR3 runs to 14 residues. Germline V gives CDR1 SGDLS, CDR2 YYNGEE.

This clone has a single count. This chain joins TRBV18 and TRBJ2-3, with TRBD2 identical over 10 bases. The germline V gene encodes CDR1 KGHSH and CDR2 LQKENI. With 3 bases clipped from V and 1 base from J, the junction kept 10 bases outside the gene matches. The CDR3 extends over 18 amino acids. The CDR3 protein is CASSPRRLAGGGTDTQYF. The CDR3 DNA reads as TGTGCCAGCTCACCCAGACGACTAGCGGGTGGGGGCACAGATACGCAGTATTTT.

Of note for this clone: Other nucleotide sequences in the sample specify the same CDR3. The V and J genes are TRBV18 and TRBJ1-2; the match to TRBD1 covers 9 bases. J gave up 8 bases and V 3 bases, and 4 bases lay outside the gene matches. Germline V gives CDR1 KGHSH, CDR2 LQKENI. The CDR3 totals 13 residues. Here the CDR3 DNA reads TGTGCCAGCTCACCTGACAGGGGGTACGGCTACACCTTC. It encodes CASSPDRGYGYTF.

V is TRBV7-8 and J is TRBJ2-7; 14 bases line up with TRBD2. Germline V gives CDR1 SGHVS, CDR2 FQNEAQ. This CDR3 contains 18 residues. V was clipped by 0 bases and J by 6 bases; unmatched bases: 10. The CDR3 DNA is TGTGCCAGCAGCTTAGCTCGCACCGGGACTAGCGGGAGTGGCGAGCAGTACGTC. It specifies CASSLARTGTSGSGEQYV.

This chain links TRBV6-2 or TRBV6-3 with TRBJ2-1, with D tentatively TRBD1 (5 bases). CDR1 is MNHEY and CDR2 is SVGEGT in the germline V gene. Trimming took off 1 base at V and 13 bases at J, with 11 bases between the two ends. The CDR3 is 12 residues long. CDR3 coding DNA: TGTGCCAGCAGTTACTTGGGGCCAACCCAGTTCTTC. This translates into CASSYLGPTQFF.

The V and J genes are TRBV27 and TRBJ1-5; D is unresolved. This CDR3 comprises 13 residues. Germline CDR1 and CDR2: MNHEY and SMNVEV (reference sequence). V lost 4 bases to trimming and J lost 6 bases, with 10 bases between them. CDR3 residues: CASSSSLFQPQHF. As DNA, the CDR3 is TGTGCCAGCAGTTCCTCCCTGTTTCAGCCCCAGCATTTT.

The rearrangement joins TRBV5-1 to TRBJ1-1; the D is unclear. The germline V gene encodes CDR1 SGHRS and CDR2 YFSETQ. V was trimmed by 4 bases and J by 6 bases, leaving 10 bases between them. The CDR3 contains 12 residues. This CDR3 is CASSPAEAEAFF. CDR3 in DNA: TGCGCCAGCAGCCCGGCGGAGGCTGAAGCTTTCTTT.

CDR3 coding DNA: TGCGCCAGCAGCCAAGGCCCACGGGCCGGGGGGGATACGCAGTATTTT. This gives the protein CASSQGPRAGGDTQYF. V and J are TRBV4-3 and TRBJ2-3; 7 nucleotides match TRBD2. Germline V CDR1 and CDR2: LGHNA, YSLEER. Germline trimming cut 1 base from V and 6 bases from J; bases unmatched to any gene: 10. The CDR3 has 16 residues.

The genes are TRBV7-2 and TRBJ2-5, with D perhaps TRBD1 (5 bases). The germline V and J ends were trimmed by 3 bases and 0 bases, with 8 bases remaining between them. Germline V gene data show CDR1 as SGHTA and CDR2 as FQGNSA. This CDR3 is 14 amino acids long. CDR3 nucleotides: TGTGCCAGCAGCTTCGACAGATACCAAGAGACCCAGTACTTC. Residues: CASSFDRYQETQYF.

This clone was seen a handful of times. V and J are TRBV24-1 and TRBJ1-1, with no clear D. The V gene lost 10 bases and the J gene lost 5 bases, with 22 bases spanning the gap. The CDR3 spans 15 residues. Germline CDR1 KGHDR, CDR2 SFDVKD. The CDR3 here is CATQTGSMERTEAFF. Written as DNA, the CDR3 is TGTGCCACACAAACCGGGTCCATGGAGAGGACTGAAGCTTTCTTT.

This clone was seen only once. J is TRBJ1-3 and V is TRBV6-1; tentative D call: TRBD1 (5 bases). Germline V gives CDR1 MNHNS, CDR2 SASEGT. Trimming stripped 2 bases from V and 4 bases from J, with 15 bases between. This CDR3 comprises 16 residues. CDR3 amino acids: CASSEHDSPEGNTIYF. CDR3 bases: TGTGCCAGCAGTGAACATGACAGCCCCGAAGGAAACACCATATATTTT.

The chain links TRBV21-1 to TRBJ2-1; the table's TRBD2 call for D was not verified on the DNA. TRBV21-1 constitutes a pseudogene. The CDR3 covers 15 residues. The CDR3 is CASSPRGSPYNEQFF. CDR3 sequence (DNA): TGTGCCAGCAGCCCCCGCGGGAGCCCCTACAATGAGCAGTTCTTC.